The rows below give T cell receptor beta chains drawn from one sample of a study of identical twins. TCRdb re-called the 5' RACE reads with MiXCR, one entry per CDR3 protein. The sample consists of hundreds of thousands of distinct CDR3 sequences, about 20% of them appearing once. In addition, the sample was reused for a study of T cells expressing NK-cell markers.

The specimen sequenced was PBMCs. The source is a woman aged 18-29 years in good health. The CDR3 runs from the conserved cysteine through the conserved F or W. Each record gives: V gene, D gene, J gene, clone size, CDR3 DNA, CDR3 protein. A D gene is named only where the DNA matches it firmly. Clone size is stated in some rows and not others, as once, few, many or a class when expanded.

v_gene: TRBV6-1
d_gene: -
j_gene: TRBJ2-1
abundance: -
CDR3nt: TGTGCCAGCAGGAGAGATTTTCGGGGGACGGCCCCCAATGAGCAGTTCTTC
CDR3aa: CASRRDFRGTAPNEQFF

v_gene: TRBV20-1
d_gene: -
j_gene: TRBJ1-5
abundance: many
CDR3nt: TGCAGTGCTAGAAGGGGGGTGGTGAGCAATCAGCCCCAGCATTTT
CDR3aa: CSARRGVVSNQPQHF

v_gene: TRBV6-2/TRBV6-3
d_gene: TRBD2
j_gene: TRBJ2-3
abundance: few
CDR3nt: TGTGCCAGCAGTTCGAGGACTAGCGGGACTAATACGCAGTATTTT
CDR3aa: CASSSRTSGTNTQYF

v_gene: TRBV7-2
d_gene: -
j_gene: TRBJ1-2
abundance: many
CDR3nt: TGTGCCAGCACCCAGACTCAACGGTATGGCTACACCTTC
CDR3aa: CASTQTQRYGYTF

v_gene: TRBV3-1
d_gene: TRBD2
j_gene: TRBJ2-7
abundance: few
CDR3nt: TGTGCCAGCAGCCCGACCCATGGCGGGAGAGGCGAGCAGTACTTC
CDR3aa: CASSPTHGGRGEQYF

v_gene: TRBV10-3
d_gene: TRBD2
j_gene: TRBJ2-1
abundance: many
CDR3nt: TGTGCCATCAGGCAAATAGCGGGAGTAGGGAACAATGAGCAGTTCTTC
CDR3aa: CAIRQIAGVGNNEQFF

v_gene: TRBV20-1
d_gene: TRBD2
j_gene: TRBJ2-1
abundance: -
CDR3nt: TGCAGTGCTAGAGATCCTTGGACTAGCGGGGGAAATGAGCAGTTCTTC
CDR3aa: CSARDPWTSGGNEQFF

v_gene: TRBV20-1
d_gene: -
j_gene: TRBJ1-5
abundance: -
CDR3nt: TGCAGTGCTGTAGATCCGGGGTCTCGCAATCAGCCCCAGCATTTT
CDR3aa: CSAVDPGSRNQPQHF

v_gene: TRBV4-3
d_gene: -
j_gene: TRBJ2-1
abundance: -
CDR3nt: TGCGCCAGCAGCCAAGAGAGGGCCTACAATGAGCAGTTCTTC
CDR3aa: CASSQERAYNEQFF

v_gene: TRBV29-1
d_gene: -
j_gene: TRBJ2-1
abundance: many
CDR3nt: TGCAGCGTTGACAGCAGGGGTTGGGATGAGCAGTTCTTC
CDR3aa: CSVDSRGWDEQFF

v_gene: TRBV7-8
d_gene: -
j_gene: TRBJ2-5
abundance: -
CDR3nt: TGTGCCAGCAGCCCCCACCCGACGGCCCAAGAGACCCAGTACTTC
CDR3aa: CASSPHPTAQETQYF

v_gene: TRBV2
d_gene: -
j_gene: TRBJ2-7
abundance: -
CDR3nt: TGTGCCAGCAAGGACCGCTTACACGAGCAGTACTTC
CDR3aa: CASKDRLHEQYF

v_gene: TRBV7-2
d_gene: TRBD2
j_gene: TRBJ2-7
abundance: few
CDR3nt: TGTGCCAGCAGCCAACCGACTAGCGGGCTCTACGAGCAGTACTTC
CDR3aa: CASSQPTSGLYEQYF

v_gene: TRBV5-1
d_gene: -
j_gene: TRBJ1-1
abundance: -
CDR3nt: TGCGCCAGCAGCTTGGTGGGGGGGACGGGCACTGAAGCTTTCTTT
CDR3aa: CASSLVGGTGTEAFF

v_gene: TRBV2
d_gene: TRBD2
j_gene: TRBJ2-7
abundance: -
CDR3nt: TGTGCCAGCAGGGGGCTCGAGCGGGAGATGGACTACGAGCAGTACTTC
CDR3aa: CASRGLEREMDYEQYF

v_gene: TRBV7-2
d_gene: TRBD2
j_gene: TRBJ2-1
abundance: few
CDR3nt: TGTGCCAGCAGCCGGACTAGCGGGAGGACTGACAATGAGCAGTTCTTC
CDR3aa: CASSRTSGRTDNEQFF

v_gene: TRBV12-3/TRBV12-4
d_gene: -
j_gene: TRBJ2-2
abundance: many
CDR3nt: TGTGCCAGCAGCCCTTCTTCGGCAAGGCGGGAGCTGTTTTTT
CDR3aa: CASSPSSARRELFF

v_gene: TRBV12-3/TRBV12-4
d_gene: TRBD1
j_gene: TRBJ1-2
abundance: few
CDR3nt: TGTGCCAGCACGGGACAGGGGGCAGGTGGCTACACCTTC
CDR3aa: CASTGQGAGGYTF

v_gene: TRBV10-3
d_gene: -
j_gene: TRBJ2-5
abundance: many
CDR3nt: TGTGCCATCAGTCTCGGGGAGACCCAGTACTTC
CDR3aa: CAISLGETQYF

v_gene: TRBV15
d_gene: -
j_gene: TRBJ1-2
abundance: -
CDR3nt: TGTGCCACCGGCGAGTACAGAATCAGCTTC
CDR3aa: CATGEYRISF

v_gene: TRBV29-1
d_gene: -
j_gene: TRBJ2-1
abundance: -
CDR3nt: TGCAGCGTTGATAGCCAGGAGACCTACAATGAGCAGTTCTTC
CDR3aa: CSVDSQETYNEQFF

v_gene: TRBV12-3/TRBV12-4
d_gene: -
j_gene: TRBJ2-5
abundance: few
CDR3nt: TGTGCCAGCAGTTTCGGCGGAGGGGGTATGGAGTACTTC
CDR3aa: CASSFGGGGMEYF

v_gene: TRBV7-8
d_gene: TRBD1
j_gene: TRBJ2-3
abundance: -
CDR3nt: TGTGCCAGCAGCCCACTGGGACAGACCGTTGATACGCAGTATTTT
CDR3aa: CASSPLGQTVDTQYF

v_gene: TRBV3-1
d_gene: TRBD1
j_gene: TRBJ1-1
abundance: -
CDR3nt: TGTGCCAGCAGCAATCCGGGACAGGGCACTGAAGCTTTCTTT
CDR3aa: CASSNPGQGTEAFF

v_gene: TRBV20-1
d_gene: -
j_gene: TRBJ2-1
abundance: -
CDR3nt: TGCAGTGCTAGTGGTTTAAGGACTCCAACCAATGAGCAGTTCTTC
CDR3aa: CSASGLRTPTNEQFF

v_gene: TRBV12-3/TRBV12-4
d_gene: -
j_gene: TRBJ1-2
abundance: few
CDR3nt: TGTGCCAGCAGTCCGCGGGGGCCCTATGGCTACACCTTC
CDR3aa: CASSPRGPYGYTF

v_gene: TRBV4-2
d_gene: -
j_gene: TRBJ2-7
abundance: -
CDR3nt: TGTGCCAGCAGCCAAGCCTCAGGGCCAGATCGAAATTCCTACGAGCAGTACTTC
CDR3aa: CASSQASGPDRNSYEQYF

v_gene: TRBV12-3/TRBV12-4
d_gene: -
j_gene: TRBJ2-5
abundance: many
CDR3nt: TGTGCCAGCATTATGACGAGGGGGGAAGAGACCCAGTACTTC
CDR3aa: CASIMTRGEETQYF

v_gene: TRBV5-4
d_gene: TRBD2
j_gene: TRBJ2-3
abundance: few
CDR3nt: TGTGCCAGCAGCTTCCCTCGCCCCGGGGGGACAGATACGCAGTATTTT
CDR3aa: CASSFPRPGGTDTQYF

v_gene: TRBV7-8
d_gene: -
j_gene: TRBJ2-1
abundance: few
CDR3nt: TGTGCCAGCAGCTCCTACACGAGCTCCTACAATGAGCAGTTCTTC
CDR3aa: CASSSYTSSYNEQFF

v_gene: TRBV7-2
d_gene: TRBD1
j_gene: TRBJ1-5
abundance: many
CDR3nt: TGTGCCAGCAGCATGAGGACAGGGGATGGGACCCAGCATTTT
CDR3aa: CASSMRTGDGTQHF

v_gene: TRBV10-3
d_gene: TRBD2
j_gene: TRBJ2-1
abundance: few
CDR3nt: TGTGCCATCACGGCCGGGGGGACGAGCTCCTACAATGAGCAGTTCTTC
CDR3aa: CAITAGGTSSYNEQFF

v_gene: TRBV6-1
d_gene: -
j_gene: TRBJ1-4
abundance: few
CDR3nt: TGTGCCAGCAGTGAAGATAGGCGTGAAAAACTGTTTTTT
CDR3aa: CASSEDRREKLFF

v_gene: TRBV19
d_gene: TRBD1
j_gene: TRBJ2-7
abundance: many
CDR3nt: TGTGCCAGTAGTCACAGGGGCGCGTCCTACGAGCAGTACTTC
CDR3aa: CASSHRGASYEQYF

v_gene: TRBV6-2/TRBV6-3
d_gene: -
j_gene: TRBJ1-1
abundance: -
CDR3nt: TGTGCCAGCAGTTACATGGCGTCGAACACTGAAGCTTTCTTT
CDR3aa: CASSYMASNTEAFF

v_gene: TRBV5-1
d_gene: -
j_gene: TRBJ1-2
abundance: -
CDR3nt: TGCGCCAGCAGCTTGGACGGCAGCCACGCTGGCTACACCTTC
CDR3aa: CASSLDGSHAGYTF

v_gene: TRBV29-1
d_gene: -
j_gene: TRBJ2-2
abundance: few
CDR3nt: TGCAGCGTTGTTAGGAGCACCGGGGAGCTGTTTTTT
CDR3aa: CSVVRSTGELFF

v_gene: TRBV18
d_gene: -
j_gene: TRBJ2-7
abundance: few
CDR3nt: TGTGCCAGCTCCGAGGCTAGCGACTCCTACGAGCAGTACTTC
CDR3aa: CASSEASDSYEQYF

v_gene: TRBV25-1
d_gene: TRBD2
j_gene: TRBJ2-5
abundance: many
CDR3nt: TGTGCCAGCAGTGACTCACCTCTAGCGGGAATGGAGACCCAGTACTTC
CDR3aa: CASSDSPLAGMETQYF

v_gene: TRBV12-3/TRBV12-4
d_gene: -
j_gene: TRBJ2-5
abundance: -
CDR3nt: TGTGCCAGCAGTACCGAGGGGTCCCAGTACTTC
CDR3aa: CASSTEGSQYF

v_gene: TRBV10-3
d_gene: TRBD1
j_gene: TRBJ2-7
abundance: many
CDR3nt: TGTGCCATCAGTGACGGGGACAGGTCATACGAGCAGTACTTC
CDR3aa: CAISDGDRSYEQYF

v_gene: TRBV7-8
d_gene: TRBD1
j_gene: TRBJ2-2
abundance: few
CDR3nt: TGTGCCAGCAGTTCTACCTATGTTGGGACAGCGAACACCGGGGAGCTGTTTTTT
CDR3aa: CASSSTYVGTANTGELFF

v_gene: TRBV7-8
d_gene: -
j_gene: TRBJ2-7
abundance: -
CDR3nt: TGTGCCAGCAGCCCCCACCGGACCTTCAGAGAGCAGTACTTC
CDR3aa: CASSPHRTFREQYF

v_gene: TRBV20-1
d_gene: -
j_gene: TRBJ2-1
abundance: -
CDR3nt: TGCAGTGCCCCGACTCCTAGCTCCTACAATGAGCAGTTCTTC
CDR3aa: CSAPTPSSYNEQFF

v_gene: TRBV9
d_gene: -
j_gene: TRBJ1-4
abundance: -
CDR3nt: TGTGCCAGCAGCGTAGGTCCGGGAGAAAAACTGTTTTTT
CDR3aa: CASSVGPGEKLFF

v_gene: TRBV7-9
d_gene: TRBD2
j_gene: TRBJ2-5
abundance: few
CDR3nt: TGTGCCAGCAGCTTCCAGGGACTAGCGGAAGAGACCCAGTACTTC
CDR3aa: CASSFQGLAEETQYF

v_gene: TRBV5-1
d_gene: -
j_gene: TRBJ2-3
abundance: -
CDR3nt: TGCGCCAGCAGCTTGGGGGAAACAAATACGCAGTATTTT
CDR3aa: CASSLGETNTQYF

v_gene: TRBV13
d_gene: -
j_gene: TRBJ1-1
abundance: -
CDR3nt: TGTGCCAGTCTATTAGAGGGGGACGGTGAAGCTTTCTTT
CDR3aa: CASLLEGDGEAFF

v_gene: TRBV5-1
d_gene: -
j_gene: TRBJ1-1
abundance: -
CDR3nt: TGCGCCAGCAGCTTGCACGGATACATGAACACTGAAGCTTTCTTT
CDR3aa: CASSLHGYMNTEAFF

v_gene: TRBV6-5
d_gene: -
j_gene: TRBJ1-4
abundance: -
CDR3nt: TGTGCCAGCAGTTACTCGATTGGGGGTAATGAAAAACTGTTTTTT
CDR3aa: CASSYSIGGNEKLFF

v_gene: TRBV7-9
d_gene: -
j_gene: TRBJ2-1
abundance: -
CDR3nt: TGTGCCAGCAGATCGGGACCCTCCGCGGAGTTCTTC
CDR3aa: CASRSGPSAEFF

v_gene: TRBV2
d_gene: -
j_gene: TRBJ2-1
abundance: -
CDR3nt: TGTGCCAGCAGTGAAGCGCTGGGGAATGAGCAGTTCTTC
CDR3aa: CASSEALGNEQFF

v_gene: TRBV12-3/TRBV12-4
d_gene: -
j_gene: TRBJ1-1
abundance: -
CDR3nt: TGTGCCAGCAGTTTCAGCAGAGGCACTGAAGCTTTCTTT
CDR3aa: CASSFSRGTEAFF

v_gene: TRBV20-1
d_gene: TRBD2
j_gene: TRBJ2-1
abundance: -
CDR3nt: TGCAGTGCTAGGAGTCCGAGCGGGAGGGGTAATGAGCAGTTCTTC
CDR3aa: CSARSPSGRGNEQFF

v_gene: TRBV24-1
d_gene: -
j_gene: TRBJ2-3
abundance: -
CDR3nt: TGTGCCACCAGTGATTCGAGGGATACGCAGTATTTT
CDR3aa: CATSDSRDTQYF